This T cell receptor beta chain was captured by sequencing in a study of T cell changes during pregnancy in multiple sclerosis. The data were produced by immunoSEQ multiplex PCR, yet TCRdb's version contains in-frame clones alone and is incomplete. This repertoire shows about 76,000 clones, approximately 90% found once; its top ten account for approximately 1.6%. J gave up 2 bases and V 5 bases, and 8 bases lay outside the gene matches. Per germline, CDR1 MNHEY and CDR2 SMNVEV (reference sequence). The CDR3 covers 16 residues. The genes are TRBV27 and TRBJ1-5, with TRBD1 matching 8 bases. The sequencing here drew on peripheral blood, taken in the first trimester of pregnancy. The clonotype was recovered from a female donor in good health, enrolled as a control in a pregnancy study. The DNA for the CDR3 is TGTGCCAGCAGTAGGACAGGGTGGGAAGGCAATCAGCCCCAGCATTTT. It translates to CASSRTGWEGNQPQHF.